These 13 T cell receptor beta chains originate from one sample sequenced in a study of PD-1 blockade in classical Hodgkin lymphoma. The patients all showed relapse after autologous stem cell transplantation, while their brentuximab vedotin exposure varied. TCRdb's copy holds only in-frame clones and misses some; the assay was immunoSEQ multiplex PCR. The data contain about 97,000 clones, roughly 84% of them seen just once; the ten biggest clones take up 9.5% to 15%. The sequencing here drew on peripheral blood mononuclear cells (PBMCs), taken at baseline. These receptor sequences come from a human donor with classical Hodgkin lymphoma.

The V gene is TRBV27, the J gene TRBJ2-2; the D is unclear. From germline, CDR1 is MNHEY and CDR2 SMNVEV (reference sequence). The CDR3 is 18 amino acids. V lost 2 bases to trimming and J lost 7 bases, with 23 bases between them. DNA of the CDR3: TGTGCCAGCAGTTTACGCCTAAGCAGTGTCCACTTGGTCGGGGAGCTGTTTTTT. As protein: CASSLRLSSVHLVGELFF.

The V gene is TRBV28, the J gene TRBJ2-7; 9 bases are shared with TRBD1. Per germline, CDR1 MDHEN and CDR2 SYDVKM. Trimming at V came to 6 bases and at J to 2 bases, leaving 11 bases not matched to a gene. The CDR3 consists of 16 residues. CDR3 residues: CASSPTWGQGTYEQYF. The CDR3 nucleotides are TGTGCCAGCAGCCCCACATGGGGACAGGGAACCTACGAGCAGTACTTC.

The chain links TRBV19 to TRBJ1-3; tentative D call: TRBD1 (5 bases). The CDR3 is 15 residues long. CDR1 and CDR2 (germline): LNHDA, SQIVND (reference sequence). The V and J ends lost 6 bases and 0 bases respectively, with 12 bases between them. CDR3 loop: CASRLAGASGNTIYF. The DNA for the CDR3 is TGTGCCAGTAGACTTGCCGGGGCCTCTGGAAACACCATATATTTT. Based on the CDR3 plus reference TRBV19 and TRBJ1-3, the full variable domain is DGGITQSPKYLFRKEGQNVTLSCEQNLNHDAMYWYRQDPGQGLRLIYYSQIVNDFQKGDIAEGYSVSREKKESFPLTVTSAQKNPTAFYLCASRLAGASGNTIYFGEGSWLTVV.

The rearrangement links TRBV7-9 to TRBJ2-7; tentatively, D is TRBD1 (5 bases). Germline V gene lookup returns CDR1 SEHNR and CDR2 FQNEAQ (reference sequence). Deletions cut 5 bases from V and 3 bases from J, with 8 bases between. This CDR3 region has 12 residues. The CDR3 nucleotides read TGTGCCAGCAGCGGAGACAGCTACGAGCAGTACTTC. Its translation is CASSGDSYEQYF.

The J gene is TRBJ2-3, the V gene TRBV19, with D perhaps TRBD2 (6 bases). The CDR3 has 15 amino acids. Germline CDR1 and CDR2: LNHDA and SQIVND (reference sequence). Trimming removed 4 bases from V and 3 bases from J, with 14 bases in between. The CDR3 reads CASSNAGTGTDTQYF. The CDR3 coding sequence is TGTGCCAGTAGTAACGCCGGGACTGGAACAGATACGCAGTATTTT.

The V gene is TRBV5-5, the J gene TRBJ1-5; D gene uncertain. Germline V gene sequence: CDR1 SGHKS, CDR2 YYEKEE (reference sequence). The ends were cut back, 0 bases at V and 2 bases at J, with 15 bases in the middle. The CDR3 runs to 17 residues. The CDR3 reads CASSLVVGMMGNQPQHF. The CDR3 DNA follows: TGTGCCAGCAGCTTGGTGGTGGGTATGATGGGCAATCAGCCCCAGCATTTT.

This clone was seen only a few times. The genes are TRBV6-5 and TRBJ1-5; TRBD1 matches 10 bases. CDR1 MNHEY and CDR2 SVGAGI come from the germline V gene. The V gene end was trimmed by 5 bases and the J gene end by 6 bases; junction bases not matched to a gene: 7. This CDR3 region has 15 residues. The CDR3 sequence: CASSTTGGAGQPQHF. CDR3 DNA: TGTGCCAGCAGTACGACAGGGGGCGCGGGTCAGCCCCAGCATTTT.

The V gene is TRBV10-3, the J gene TRBJ2-5; D gene unclear. The CDR3 spans 13 residues. Germline CDR1 ENHRY, CDR2 SYGVKD. Trimming removed 4 bases from V and 2 bases from J, with 8 bases in between. CDR3 in DNA: TGTGCCATCAGTGCAAGAGAGCAAGAGACCCAGTACTTC. Amino acid sequence: CAISAREQETQYF.

V usage is TRBV10-3 and J usage is TRBJ2-2, with TRBD2 matching 9 bases. The CDR3 is made up of 15 amino acids. Germline V gene data show CDR1 as ENHRY and CDR2 as SYGVKD. V shed 5 bases and J 3 bases; nucleotides not matched to a gene: 4. CDR3 region: CAISSSGIHTGELFF. The CDR3 DNA reads TGTGCCATCAGTTCTAGCGGGATTCACACCGGGGAGCTGTTTTTT.

The V gene is TRBV4-1, the J gene TRBJ2-3, with D maybe TRBD2 (6 bases). The germline V gene encodes CDR1 MGHRA and CDR2 YSYEKL. There are 16 residues in the CDR3. Trimming cost V 4 bases and J 1 base, with 15 bases left between them. CDR3 sequence reads: CASSRTGSGGTDTQYF. In DNA, the CDR3 is TGCGCCAGCAGCCGAACCGGGTCGGGGGGCACAGATACGCAGTATTTT.

The chain joins TRBV7-8 to TRBJ2-2; the D gene is possibly TRBD1 (5 bases). The CDR3 is 16 residues long. Germline-derived CDR1 and CDR2 are SGHVS and FQNEAQ. The germline V and J ends were trimmed by 5 bases and 2 bases, with 15 bases remaining between them. CDR3 sequence: CASSRYPQGNTGELFF. In DNA, the CDR3 is TGTGCCAGCAGCCGCTATCCCCAGGGTAACACCGGGGAGCTGTTTTTT.

This chain joins TRBV9 and TRBJ2-7; perhaps TRBD1 as D (5 bases). The CDR3 is made up of 13 amino acids. The V gene's germline CDR1 is SGDLS and CDR2 YYNGEE. The V and J ends lost 3 bases and 0 bases respectively, with 7 bases between them. In DNA form, the CDR3 reads TGTGCCAGCAGCGGGACACTCTCCTACGAGCAGTACTTC. Its protein is CASSGTLSYEQYF.

The V and J genes are TRBV29-1 and TRBJ1-1, with no clear D. The CDR3 has 13 amino acids. CDR1 is SQVTM, CDR2 ANQGSEA, per germline. V was pared by 3 bases and J by 6 bases, with 14 bases between. The CDR3 sequence is CSVEAGRRAEAFF. The CDR3, as DNA: TGCAGCGTTGAGGCCGGCAGGAGGGCTGAAGCTTTCTTT. The full variable domain, with the rest looked up from reference TRBV29-1 and TRBJ1-1, is SAVISQKPSRDICQRGTSLTIQCQVDSQVTMMFWYRQQPGQSLTLIATANQGSEATYESGFVIDKFPISRPNLTFSTLTVSNMSPEDSSIYLCSVEAGRRAEAFFGQGTRLTVV.